Following are 26 T cell receptor beta chains from one sample sequenced in a study of OX40 agonist ivuxolimab in advanced cancers. Preparation of the library involved the immunoSEQ multiplex PCR assay. TCRdb stores this immuneACCESS table with in-frame sequences only. Part of the clones is absent; in the studies checked, under half of the shortfall reflects unresolved V genes, and no reason is known for the rest. The table for this sample lists around 66,000 clones; about nine tenths of them were counted only once. The ten largest clones add up to just over 2% of the sample. The sequencing here drew on CD4+ or CD8+ T cells sorted from blood, taken in a trial of the OX40 agonist ivuxolimab. The receptors stem from an adult with an advanced solid tumor such as melanoma, head and neck, liver or kidney cancer.

In the case of this clone: A clone one base away is much larger, so this may be a read error. Other DNA sequences in this specimen translate into the identical CDR3. Here the CDR3 reads CASSPGMNTEAFF. The DNA for the CDR3 is TGTGCCAGCAGCCCGGGGATGAACACTGAAGCTTTCTTT. This chain uses TRBV14 with TRBJ1-1; D is undetermined. Germline-derived CDR1 and CDR2 are SGHDN and FVKESK. CDR3 length: 13 amino acids. Between the trimmed V and J ends, which lost 4 bases and 0 bases, there was a span of 6 bases.

The chain recombines TRBV6-9 with TRBJ1-3, with 7 bases fitting TRBD1. Per the germline V gene, CDR1 is MNHGY and CDR2 is SVAAGI. CDR3 length equals 17 residues. The trim removed 0 bases at V and 4 bases at J, leaving 9 bases unmatched. The CDR3 DNA sequence: TGTGCCAGCAGTTATTCCGTGACAGGGACCCCCGGAAACACCATATATTTT. Encoded protein: CASSYSVTGTPGNTIYF.

A few counts support this clone. The chain is built from TRBV18 and TRBJ2-7; 8 bases agree with TRBD2. V lost 6 bases to trimming and J lost 3 bases; unmatched junction nucleotides: 7. Germline V gene sequence: CDR1 KGHSH, CDR2 LQKENI. The CDR3 loop spans 14 amino acids. This chain's CDR3 is CASSPSGGNYEQYF. The CDR3 region has the DNA TGTGCCAGCTCCCCATCGGGGGGGAACTACGAGCAGTACTTC.

This clone has a single count. The chain carries TRBV6-1 and TRBJ2-2; perhaps TRBD1 as D (5 bases). Looked up from germline, CDR1 is MNHNS and CDR2 is SASEGT. V lost 8 bases and J lost 1, with 11 bases in between. This CDR3 spans 14 amino acids. The CDR3 is CASGAGQNTGELFF. The CDR3 DNA follows: TGTGCCAGCGGGGCCGGCCAGAACACCGGGGAGCTGTTTTTT.

The chain links TRBV7-2 to TRBJ1-1; D gene unclear. The CDR3 has 14 residues. Per germline, CDR1 SGHTA and CDR2 FQGNSA. Deletions cut 1 base from V and 1 base from J, with 7 bases between. This CDR3 reads CASSLGHTNTEAFF. The CDR3 region has the DNA TGTGCCAGCAGCTTAGGGCATACGAACACTGAAGCTTTCTTT. Using reference TRBV7-2 and TRBJ1-1 for the parts outside the CDR3, the full variable domain is GAGVSQSPSNKVTEKGKDVELRCDPISGHTALYWYRQSLGQGLEFLIYFQGNSAPDKSGLPSDRFSAERTGGSVSTLTIQRTQQEDSAVYLCASSLGHTNTEAFFGQGTRLTVV.

The chain joins TRBV5-1 to TRBJ1-5; 10 nucleotides line up with TRBD1. CDR3 length: 14 residues. V trimming: 4 bases; J trimming: 5 bases; junction bases outside the gene matches: 3. The germline V gene has CDR1 SGHRS and CDR2 YFSETQ. The CDR3: CASSPGTGDQPQHF. Written as DNA, the CDR3 is TGCGCCAGCAGCCCCGGGACAGGGGATCAGCCCCAGCATTTT.

The gene calls are TRBV6-6 and TRBJ1-6; no clear D gene. This CDR3 is built from 13 residues. From germline, CDR1 is MNHNY and CDR2 SVGAGI (reference sequence). Trimming removed 2 bases at V and 14 bases at J, with 13 bases between. The CDR3 nucleotides are TGTGCCAGCAGTTACCAACAGCCCAAGGCCCTCCACTTT. Its protein is CASSYQQPKALHF.

The V and J genes are TRBV19 and TRBJ2-5; 8 bases are shared with TRBD2. V lost 5 bases and J lost 4; bases outside the gene matches: 3. The CDR3 spans 13 residues. Germline V gives CDR1 LNHDA, CDR2 SQIVND (reference sequence). DNA for the CDR3: TGTGCCAGTAGTGGTCTAGCGGGAGAGACCCAGTACTTC. Its translation is CASSGLAGETQYF.

V and J are TRBV5-1 and TRBJ1-1, with TRBD1 matching 8 bases. Germline values: CDR1 SGHRS, CDR2 YFSETQ. This CDR3 comprises 17 residues. With 2 bases clipped from V and 6 bases from J, the junction kept 15 bases outside the gene matches. This chain's CDR3 is CASSFGTGDYKSAEAFF. CDR3 DNA: TGCGCCAGCAGCTTCGGGACAGGTGATTATAAGAGCGCTGAAGCTTTCTTT.

This chain uses TRBV28 with TRBJ2-7; no clear D. Deletions cut 5 bases from V and 2 bases from J, with 16 bases between. From germline, CDR1 is MDHEN and CDR2 SYDVKM. The CDR3 sequence is 15 residues long. CDR3 nucleotides: TGTGCCAGCAGTCCCCCTACGGGCGGAACCTACGAGCAGTACTTC. Amino acid sequence: CASSPPTGGTYEQYF.

This chain links TRBV5-1 with TRBJ2-2, with TRBD2 matching 10 bases. Germline assignment: CDR1 SGHRS and CDR2 YFSETQ. V gave up 1 base and J gave up 4 bases; unmatched junction bases: 1. CDR3 size: 15 residues. CDR3 nucleotide sequence: TGCGCCAGCAGCTTGTTAGCGGGGGGCACCGGGGAGCTGTTTTTT. Translating it yields CASSLLAGGTGELFF.

The chain uses TRBV2 and TRBJ2-5; 7 bases map to TRBD2. CDR1 and CDR2 from the germline V gene are SNHLY and FYNNEI. This CDR3 has 14 amino acids. After removal of 4 bases from V and 4 bases from J, the junction contained 6 bases not matched to a gene. Here the CDR3 DNA reads TGTGCCAGCAGTGGGGGGGGATTAGGAGAGACCCAGTACTTC. It is translated as CASSGGGLGETQYF.

This chain connects TRBV29-1 to TRBJ2-3; D tentatively fits TRBD1 or TRBD2 (6 bases each). The CDR3 totals 13 residues. Trimming shortened V by 3 bases and J by 2 bases, and 9 bases separated the two germline ends. CDR1 and CDR2 (germline): SQVTM, ANQGSEA. Written as DNA, the CDR3 is TGCAGCGTTGATGGGGGGCTCACAGATACGCAGTATTTT. Protein sequence: CSVDGGLTDTQYF.

This rearrangement joins TRBV30 to TRBJ2-7; 8 bases are a match to TRBD1. After removal of 3 bases from V and 2 bases from J, the junction contained 3 bases not matched to a gene. The CDR3 loop spans 13 amino acids. CDR1 and CDR2 from the germline V gene are GTSNPN and SVGIG (reference sequence). The CDR3 coding sequence is TGTGCCTGGAGCGAGGACAGGGCCTACGAGCAGTACTTC. Its translation is CAWSEDRAYEQYF.

The chain has TRBV14 and TRBJ1-2; D unclear. V was cut by 0 bases and J by 4 bases, with 9 bases left in between. The germline CDR1 and CDR2 sequences are SGHDN and FVKESK. The CDR3 extends over 14 amino acids. The CDR3 coding sequence is TGTGCCAGCAGCCAAGAAGCAGGCTCCTATGGCTACACCTTC. Amino acids: CASSQEAGSYGYTF.

This clone was counted only a few times. This chain links TRBV5-1 with TRBJ2-5, with 11 bases fitting TRBD1. Germline lookup yields CDR1 SGHRS and CDR2 YFSETQ. V lost 3 bases to trimming and J lost 5 bases; unmatched junction nucleotides: 3. CDR3 size: 14 residues. The CDR3 region has the DNA TGCGCCAGCAGCTACGGACAGGGGGCCGAGACCCAGTACTTC. It translates to CASSYGQGAETQYF.

The chain joins TRBV19 to TRBJ2-2; no reliable D call. Trimming took 11 bases from V and 3 from J, leaving 13 bases between them. This CDR3 is 13 amino acids long. Germline lookup yields CDR1 LNHDA and CDR2 SQIVND (reference sequence). CDR3 sequence (DNA): TGTGCCTCCTCTGGGTGGTACACCGGGGAGCTGTTTTTT. It specifies CASSGWYTGELFF.

The CDR3 nucleotides read TGTGCCAGCAGCCTCCGGGACAGGGGTGATGAGCAGTTCTTC. Protein: CASSLRDRGDEQFF. V is TRBV28 and J is TRBJ2-1; 10 nucleotides agree with TRBD1. Germline CDR1 and CDR2: MDHEN and SYDVKM. The length of the CDR3 is 14 residues. With 6 bases clipped from V and 8 bases from J, the junction kept 7 bases outside the gene matches.

The genes are TRBV5-1 and TRBJ1-5; D not certain. Germline CDR1 and CDR2: SGHRS and YFSETQ. Trimming left V 0 bases short and J 2 bases short, with 9 bases between. The CDR3 length is 15 residues. In nucleotides, the CDR3 is TGCGCCAGCAGCTTGGACAGCCTAGGCAATCAGCCCCAGCATTTT. Its protein product is CASSLDSLGNQPQHF. Full variable domain (rest looked up from reference TRBV5-1 and TRBJ1-5): KAGVTQTPRYLIKTRGQQVTLSCSPISGHRSVSWYQQTPGQGLQFLFEYFSETQRNKGNFPGRFSGRQFSNSRSEMNVSTLELGDSALYLCASSLDSLGNQPQHFGDGTRLSIL.

To note about this clone: The sample has other DNA sequences that encode this CDR3 too. The chain is built from TRBV2 and TRBJ2-2; 8 bases fit TRBD2. Germline-derived CDR1 and CDR2 are SNHLY and FYNNEI. The V and J ends lost 7 bases and 0 bases, in that order; junction bases with no gene match: 4. CDR3 size: 15 residues. In DNA, the CDR3 is TGTGCCAGCACCGAACTAGCGGCGAACACCGGGGAGCTGTTTTTT. Encoded protein: CASTELAANTGELFF.

The chain is built from TRBV19 and TRBJ1-1, with 7 bases that match TRBD1. Germline V gene sequence: CDR1 LNHDA, CDR2 SQIVND (reference sequence). Losses at the gene ends were 6 bases for V and 7 bases for J; bases not matched to a gene: 26. This CDR3 has 19 amino acids. CDR3 sequence (DNA): TGTGCCAGTAGCACAATTGGACAGGACCCATGGGGCTGGAAAGATGAAGCTTTCTTT. Amino acid sequence: CASSTIGQDPWGWKDEAFF.

This clone was picked up one time. This rearrangement joins TRBV28 to TRBJ2-7; the D gene is possibly TRBD1 (6 bases). The V end lost 4 bases, the J end lost 6 bases, and 10 bases lay between the germline ends. Germline CDR1 MDHEN, CDR2 SYDVKM. The CDR3 runs to 12 residues. CDR3 in amino acids: CASSSQGPEQYF. For the CDR3, the DNA is TGTGCCAGCAGTTCACAGGGTCCCGAGCAGTACTTC. The full variable domain, its missing parts supplied by reference TRBV28 and TRBJ2-7, is DVKVTQSSRYLVKRTGEKVFLECVQDMDHENMFWYRQDPGLGLRLIYFSYDVKMKEKGDIPEGYSVSREKKERFSLILESASTNQTSMYLCASSSQGPEQYFGPGTRLTVT.

The chain couples TRBV19 to TRBJ2-7, with TRBD2 identical over 13 bases. V trimming: 6 bases; J trimming: 3 bases; junction bases outside the gene matches: 5. Germline CDR1 LNHDA, CDR2 SQIVND (reference sequence). This CDR3 comprises 15 residues. As DNA, the CDR3 is TGTGCCAGTAGACTCGGGACTAGCGGGAACTACGAGCAGTACTTC. Protein sequence: CASRLGTSGNYEQYF.

The chain links TRBV5-5 to TRBJ2-7, with D unresolved. The V end lost 4 bases, the J end lost 7 bases, and 18 bases lay between the germline ends. Germline CDR1 and CDR2: SGHKS and YYEKEE (reference sequence). The CDR3 extends over 14 amino acids. The CDR3 reads CASSGTTVLGEQYF. The CDR3 DNA is TGTGCCAGCAGCGGTACTACCGTTCTCGGGGAGCAGTACTTC.

V gene TRBV5-6 combines with J gene TRBJ1-5, with 8 nucleotides matching TRBD1. V lost 1 base and J lost 3; bases outside the gene matches: 3. Germline CDR1 is SGHDT and CDR2 is YYEEEE. The CDR3 has 15 residues. CDR3 protein: CASSLRTGYNQPQHF. The CDR3 DNA is TGTGCCAGCAGCTTGCGGACAGGGTACAATCAGCCCCAGCATTTT. Supplemented by reference TRBV5-6 and TRBJ1-5, the full variable domain reads DAGVTQSPTHLIKTRGQQVTLRCSPKSGHDTVSWYQQALGQGPQFIFQYYEEEERQRGNFPDRFSGHQFPNYSSELNVNALLLGDSALYLCASSLRTGYNQPQHFGDGTRLSIL.

This sequence joins TRBV11-2 and TRBJ2-7, with 8 bases fitting TRBD1. V dropped 3 bases and J dropped 3; count of bases not matched to a gene: 1. Germline V lookup: CDR1 SGHAT, CDR2 FQNNGV. The CDR3 contains 13 residues. CDR3 protein: CASSFTGGYEQYF. In DNA form, the CDR3 reads TGTGCCAGCAGCTTCACAGGGGGCTACGAGCAGTACTTC.